A selection of T cell receptor beta chains follows, all from one sample in a study of blood T cell repertoires in COVID-19. Data came from immunoSEQ multiplex PCR; TCRdb stores just in-frame clones and leaves some out. The sample holds a few hundred thousand clones, about nine tenths seen once. Input material: PBMCs or T cells enriched from blood (not recorded which). These receptors originate from a young woman who had recovered from COVID-19. Each CDR3 is given with its conserved first and last residue. The D gene is left open where the match is weak. Clone sizes are given selectively: once, few, many, or a class where the clone is expanded.

TRBV6-5	TRBJ1-2	NA	NA	TGTGCCAGCAGTTACTCCGCCGCCAGTCGCTATGGCTACACCTTC	CASSYSAASRYGYTF
TRBV7-8	TRBJ2-1	NA	NA	TGTGCCAGCAGCCCGGACTTATCAATCCACAATGAGCAGTTCTTC	CASSPDLSIHNEQFF
TRBV27	TRBJ2-7	TRBD1	NA	TGTGCCAGCAGACGGCGGGACAGGGGCTACGAGCAGTACTTC	CASRRRDRGYEQYF
TRBV5-4	TRBJ2-1	TRBD1	NA	TGTGCCAGCAGTTACGACGGGACAGGCATGAATGAGCAGTTCTTC	CASSYDGTGMNEQFF
TRBV5-5	TRBJ1-6	TRBD1	NA	TGTGCCAGCAGCCCCCGACAGGGGGATAATTCACCCCTCCACTTT	CASSPRQGDNSPLHF
TRBV5-8	TRBJ1-3	NA	NA	TGTGCCAGCCGATCTGAACGCGGGGCGATTCCTGGAAACACCATATATTTT	CASRSERGAIPGNTIYF
TRBV7-3	TRBJ2-2	NA	NA	TGTGCCAGCAGTTCCCAACTTAGCACCGGGGAGCTGTTTTTT	CASSSQLSTGELFF
TRBV28	TRBJ1-2	NA	NA	TGTGCCAGCAGTCTCTCCTCTCAGGCTCCGCCTGGATGGGGCTACACCTTC	CASSLSSQAPPGWGYTF
TRBV27	TRBJ2-1	TRBD2	once	TGTGCCAGCGCCTTTGCGGGAGGCTCCTACAATGAGCAGTTCTTC	CASAFAGGSYNEQFF
TRBV5-4	TRBJ2-2	NA	NA	TGTGCCAGCAGCTTGTACGGGGGGCAGCCCGGGGAGCTGTTTTTT	CASSLYGGQPGELFF
TRBV27	TRBJ1-6	TRBD1	NA	TGTGCCAGCTCATTTTATGGACAGGGGAGGACACCCCTCCACTTT	CASSFYGQGRTPLHF
TRBV14	TRBJ2-1	TRBD2	NA	TGTGCCAGCAGCCCCCTAGCGGGAGTACAGGAGCAGTTCTTC	CASSPLAGVQEQFF
TRBV5-1	TRBJ2-7	NA	NA	TGCGCCAGCAGCTTGGATTTCCGGGGGATAGATACCTACGAGCAGTACTTC	CASSLDFRGIDTYEQYF
TRBV14	TRBJ2-1	TRBD1	once	TGTGCCAGCGGGACAGCGTACAATGAGCAGTTCTTC	CASGTAYNEQFF
TRBV7-9	TRBJ2-5	TRBD2	NA	TGTGCCAGCAGCTCAGGCCGGGGGGCTAGCGGGCAAGAGACCCAGTACTTC	CASSSGRGASGQETQYF
TRBV6-1	TRBJ1-1	TRBD1	NA	TGTGCCAGCAGTGGCCGACAGGGCCGTCTGAACACTGAAGCTTTCTTT	CASSGRQGRLNTEAFF
TRBV5-4	TRBJ1-6	TRBD1	few	TGTGCCAGCAGCCCCGGACAGGGGGCCCATAATTCACCCCTCCACTTT	CASSPGQGAHNSPLHF
TRBV6-5	TRBJ2-7	NA	NA	TGTGCCAGCACAGGGGATTGGGAGCAGTACTTC	CASTGDWEQYF
TRBV11-2	TRBJ1-2	NA	NA	TGTGCCAGCAGTTTCACCTTGACAGGAATCAACTATGGCTACACCTTC	CASSFTLTGINYGYTF
TRBV7-2	TRBJ1-4	TRBD1	NA	TGTGCCAGCAGCTTCAGGGGGCTTGGAGAAAAACTGTTTTTT	CASSFRGLGEKLFF
TRBV9	TRBJ2-2	TRBD2	once	TGTGCCTCAGCGGGGGCGAGTTTTAGGGGCGGGGAGCTGTTTTTT	CASAGASFRGGELFF
TRBV5-4	TRBJ2-7	NA	few	TGTGCCAGCAGCTTAGACCTAGCGACCGAGCAGTACTTC	CASSLDLATEQYF
TRBV5-1	TRBJ2-3	NA	NA	TGCGCCAGCAGTTCTGGCCCTCCGGGGACGCAGTATTTT	CASSSGPPGTQYF
TRBV28	TRBJ1-2	NA	NA	TGTGCCAGCCGCCCGGCAGGGTTCCCTACTAACTATGGCTACACCTTC	CASRPAGFPTNYGYTF
TRBV6-5	TRBJ2-5	NA	NA	TGTGCCAGCAGTTACTCGATGCGGGGACGACAGACCCAGTACTTC	CASSYSMRGRQTQYF
TRBV6-5	TRBJ2-4	NA	NA	TGTGCCAGCAGTAAATCCGGGACAACGGACATTCAGTACTTC	CASSKSGTTDIQYF
TRBV5-4	TRBJ1-2	TRBD1	NA	TGTGCCAGCAACACCCTCGGGACAGAAGGGTTAGGCTACACCTTC	CASNTLGTEGLGYTF
TRBV19	TRBJ1-2	NA	NA	TGTGCCAGTGAGGGGGGGAGGAACTATGGCTACACCTTC	CASEGGRNYGYTF
TRBV5-1	TRBJ1-1	TRBD1	NA	TGCGCCAGCAGCTCGGGCAGGGACAGGCGAAACACTGAAGCTTTCTTT	CASSSGRDRRNTEAFF
TRBV28	TRBJ2-3	TRBD1	NA	TGTGCCAGCAGTTTAGGGACAGCCTACACAGATACGCAGTATTTT	CASSLGTAYTDTQYF
TRBV11-2	TRBJ1-4	NA	NA	TGTGCCAGCAGCTTAGGCGGGACCCCTAAGGGGGAAAAACTGTTTTTT	CASSLGGTPKGEKLFF
TRBV21-1	TRBJ2-5	NA	once	TGTGCCAGCAGCATAAGCGGGAGAGTCGAGGGGACCCAGTACTTC	CASSISGRVEGTQYF
TRBV27	TRBJ2-7	TRBD2	NA	TGTGCCAGCAGTGACGGTAGCGGGAGAGGCTACGAGCAGTACTTC	CASSDGSGRGYEQYF
TRBV3-1/TRBV3-2	TRBJ1-3	NA	NA	TGTGCCAGCAGCCATTCTTCTGGAAACACCATATATTTT	CASSHSSGNTIYF
TRBV19	TRBJ2-1	NA	NA	TGTGCCAGTAGTTACAGGGGGGGGGAGCAGTTCTTC	CASSYRGGEQFF
TRBV27	TRBJ1-2	TRBD1	once	TGTGCCAGCGGCGAGGACAGGGGGCCCACTACTTATGGCTACACCTTC	CASGEDRGPTTYGYTF
TRBV12-3/TRBV12-4	TRBJ2-1	NA	NA	TGTGCCAGCAGTTTCTCAGGGGATGAGCAGTTCTTC	CASSFSGDEQFF
TRBV4-1	TRBJ1-2	TRBD1	NA	TGCGCCAGCAGCCTACATTCTTTTTCTACAGGGGACTATGGCTACACCTTC	CASSLHSFSTGDYGYTF
TRBV5-6	TRBJ1-4	NA	NA	TGTGCCAGCAGCTTTATTCGGCAGGGTGATGAAAAACTGTTTTTT	CASSFIRQGDEKLFF
TRBV30	TRBJ2-7	TRBD1	NA	TGTGCCTGGAGTGGGGGGCAGGGGGCTTACGAGCAGTACTTC	CAWSGGQGAYEQYF
TRBV3-1/TRBV3-2	TRBJ2-1	TRBD2	many	TGTGCCAGCAGCCAAGGACTAGCGGCTAACAATGAGCAGTTCTTC	CASSQGLAANNEQFF
TRBV5-6	TRBJ1-2	TRBD1	NA	TGTGCCAGCAGCTTGTTGGGGGACAGGGGTTTTTATGGCTACACCTTC	CASSLLGDRGFYGYTF
TRBV5-6	TRBJ1-3	NA	few	TGTGCCAGCAGCTTTAATCGTGCGAGCTCTGGAAACACCATATATTTT	CASSFNRASSGNTIYF
TRBV15	TRBJ1-1	NA	NA	TGTGCCACGAGGTTTGGGGGGAGGAACACTGAAGCTTTCTTT	CATRFGGRNTEAFF
TRBV20-1	TRBJ2-3	TRBD2	NA	TGCAGTGCTAGTGGTGGCGGGAGGGCTTCAGATACGCAGTATTTT	CSASGGGRASDTQYF
TRBV3-1/TRBV3-2	TRBJ2-7	NA	NA	TGTGCCAGCAGCCAAGAAATTTATAGTCCGGGCGAGCAGTACTTC	CASSQEIYSPGEQYF
TRBV18	TRBJ2-7	TRBD1	once	TGTGCCAGCTCACCACTAACAGGGGCAGCTTACGAGCAGTACTTC	CASSPLTGAAYEQYF
TRBV7-2	TRBJ2-1	TRBD2	once	TGTGCCAGCAGCTCAAGGACTAGCGGGAGTAATTCGGAGCAGTTCTTC	CASSSRTSGSNSEQFF
TRBV7-6	TRBJ2-3	NA	NA	TGTGCCAGCAGCTTACAATCCGCGCAGGGGCGGACAGATACGCAGTATTTT	CASSLQSAQGRTDTQYF
TRBV19	TRBJ1-1	NA	NA	TGTGCCAGTAGTCTTTCTTCTGACACTGAAGCTTTCTTT	CASSLSSDTEAFF
TRBV27	TRBJ1-5	TRBD1	NA	TGTGCCAGCAGTCCCAAGGGACAGGGATATCAGCCCCAGCATTTT	CASSPKGQGYQPQHF
TRBV5-1	TRBJ2-7	NA	NA	TGCGCCAGCAGCGAAGGGGAAGACGAGCAGTACTTC	CASSEGEDEQYF
TRBV29-1	TRBJ2-1	NA	NA	TGCAGCGATCAGCAAGGGGGCAATGAGCAGTTCTTC	CSDQQGGNEQFF
TRBV7-8	TRBJ2-7	TRBD1	NA	TGTGCCAGCAGCCTCAGGGGGCTCAGGGTTAGCGGAATATCCTACGAGCAGTACTTC	CASSLRGLRVSGISYEQYF
TRBV27	TRBJ1-5	TRBD1	NA	TGTGCCAGCTCGACAGGGGGCCTAGGTCAGCCCCAGCATTTT	CASSTGGLGQPQHF